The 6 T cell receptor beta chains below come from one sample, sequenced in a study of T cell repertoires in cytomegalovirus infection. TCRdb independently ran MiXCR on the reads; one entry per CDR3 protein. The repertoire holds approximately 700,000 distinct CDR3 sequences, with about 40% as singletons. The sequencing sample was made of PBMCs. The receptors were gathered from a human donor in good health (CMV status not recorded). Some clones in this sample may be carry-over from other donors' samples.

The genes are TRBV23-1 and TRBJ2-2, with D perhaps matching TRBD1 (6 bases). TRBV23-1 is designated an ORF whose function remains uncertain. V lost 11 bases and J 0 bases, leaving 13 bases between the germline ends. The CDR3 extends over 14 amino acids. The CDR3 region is CARPGQPNTGELFF. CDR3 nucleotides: TGCGCCCGCCCCGGACAGCCGAACACCGGGGAGCTGTTTTTT.

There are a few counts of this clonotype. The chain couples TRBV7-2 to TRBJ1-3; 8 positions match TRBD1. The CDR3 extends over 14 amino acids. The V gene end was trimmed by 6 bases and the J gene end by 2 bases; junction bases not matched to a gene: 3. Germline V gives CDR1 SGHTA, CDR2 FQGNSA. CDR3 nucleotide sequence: TGTGCCAGCAGACGGACAGGGACTGGAAACACCATATATTTT. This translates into CASRRTGTGNTIYF.

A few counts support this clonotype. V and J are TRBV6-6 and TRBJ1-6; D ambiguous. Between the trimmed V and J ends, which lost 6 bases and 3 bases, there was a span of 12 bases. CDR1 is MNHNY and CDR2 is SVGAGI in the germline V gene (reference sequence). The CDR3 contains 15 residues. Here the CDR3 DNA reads TGTGCCAGCAGCTCCCGGGGAGACTATAATTCACCCCTCCACTTT. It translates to CASSSRGDYNSPLHF.

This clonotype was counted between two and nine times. CDR3 sequence (DNA): TGCGCCAGCAGCCAAGCCTGGGGGCGGGAGGGCATAAAGACCCAGTACTTC. It specifies CASSQAWGREGIKTQYF. The rearrangement uses TRBV4-1 and TRBJ2-5, with 9 bases fitting TRBD2. The CDR3 is 17 residues long. V shed 1 base, J shed 6 bases, and the junction held 12 bases outside the gene matches. Germline CDR1 and CDR2: MGHRA and YSYEKL.

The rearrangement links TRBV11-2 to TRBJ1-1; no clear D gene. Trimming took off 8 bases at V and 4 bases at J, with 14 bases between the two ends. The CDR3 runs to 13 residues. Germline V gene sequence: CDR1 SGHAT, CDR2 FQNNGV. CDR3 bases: TGTGCCAGCCACCATCAGACAACCACTGAAGCTTTCTTT. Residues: CASHHQTTTEAFF.

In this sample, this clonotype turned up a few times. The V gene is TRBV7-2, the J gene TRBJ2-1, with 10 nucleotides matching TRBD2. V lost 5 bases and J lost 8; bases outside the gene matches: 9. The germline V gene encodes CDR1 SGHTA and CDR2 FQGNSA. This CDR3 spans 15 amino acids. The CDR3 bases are TGTGCCAGCAGCCAGACCGGGACTAGCGCACATGAGCAGTTCTTC. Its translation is CASSQTGTSAHEQFF.